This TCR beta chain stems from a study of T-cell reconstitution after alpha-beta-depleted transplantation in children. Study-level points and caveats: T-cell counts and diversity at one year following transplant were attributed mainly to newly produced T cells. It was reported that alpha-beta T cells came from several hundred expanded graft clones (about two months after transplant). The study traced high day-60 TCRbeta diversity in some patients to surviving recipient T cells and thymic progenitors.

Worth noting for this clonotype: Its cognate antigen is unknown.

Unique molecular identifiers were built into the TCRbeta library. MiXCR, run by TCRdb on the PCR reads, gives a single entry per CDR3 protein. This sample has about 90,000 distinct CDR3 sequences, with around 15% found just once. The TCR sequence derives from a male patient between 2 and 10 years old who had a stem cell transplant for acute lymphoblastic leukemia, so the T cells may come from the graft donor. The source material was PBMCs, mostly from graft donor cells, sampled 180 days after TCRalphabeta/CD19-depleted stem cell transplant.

In DNA, the CDR3 is TGTGCCAGCAGCCCCGGACAGGGGGGTACCCAAGAGACCCAGTACTTC. Encoded protein: CASSPGQGGTQETQYF. J is TRBJ2-5 and V is TRBV3-1, with 10 bases identical to TRBD1. After removal of 4 bases from V and 1 base from J, the junction contained 6 bases not matched to a gene. The CDR3 is made up of 16 amino acids. The germline V gene encodes CDR1 LGHDT and CDR2 YNNKEL (reference sequence).